What follows are 26 T cell receptor beta chains derived from one specimen sequenced in a study of T cell repertoires in cytomegalovirus infection. These TCRs are of unknown antigen specificity. TCRdb re-called the reads through MiXCR, storing one row per CDR3 protein. The table has about 900,000 distinct CDR3 sequences, around 29% seen once; the top ten hold over 12%. The sample consisted of cultured CD8+ T cells from PBMCs, taken from culture after CMV antigen stimulation. The receptors derive from a human donor in good health (CMV status not recorded). Some clones in this sample may be carry-over from other donors' samples.

This clonotype occurred a few times. The V call is TRBV12-3 or TRBV12-4, the J call TRBJ2-7; 7 nucleotides align to TRBD1. The CDR3 sequence is 13 residues long. V was clipped by 7 bases and J by 2 bases; unmatched bases: 5. Here the CDR3 reads CASTATGPYEQYF. As DNA, the CDR3 is TGTGCCAGCACTGCGACAGGGCCCTACGAGCAGTACTTC.

This clonotype turned up a few times. The chain employs TRBV7-8 and TRBJ2-7, with D possibly being TRBD1 (6 bases). V gave up 2 bases and J gave up 6 bases, with 14 bases separating them. This CDR3 has 14 amino acids. Germline loops: CDR1 SGHVS, CDR2 FQNEAQ. The CDR3 protein is CASSLWTDGVEQYF. The CDR3 region has the DNA TGTGCCAGCAGCTTATGGACAGATGGCGTCGAGCAGTACTTC. Combining the CDR3 with reference TRBV7-8 and TRBJ2-7 gives the whole variable domain GAGVSQSPRYKVAKRGQDVALRCDPISGHVSLFWYQQALGQGPEFLTYFQNEAQLDKSGLPSDRFFAERPEGSVSTLKIQRTQQEDSAVYLCASSLWTDGVEQYFGPGTRLTVT.

The chain uses TRBV20-1 and TRBJ2-5; D is unresolved. From germline, CDR1 is DFQATT and CDR2 SNEGSKA (reference sequence). The CDR3 totals 16 residues. V was shortened by 0 bases and J by 1 base, with 15 bases between the two germline ends. This CDR3 reads CSARDQDRASQETQYF. Written as DNA, the CDR3 is TGCAGTGCTAGAGATCAAGACCGGGCTTCCCAAGAGACCCAGTACTTC.

This clonotype has only a few counts. V usage is TRBV5-4 and J usage is TRBJ2-1; possible D gene TRBD1, 6 bases. V shed 0 bases and J shed 9 bases, with 13 bases lying between them. The CDR3 extends over 14 amino acids. The V gene's germline CDR1 is SGHNT and CDR2 YYREEE (reference sequence). CDR3 nucleotides: TGTGCCAGCAGCTTGGCAGGGGACCCCAGTGAGCAGTTCTTC. It translates to CASSLAGDPSEQFF.

In its sample, this clonotype was seen many times. The chain couples TRBV7-2 to TRBJ2-3; TRBD2 aligns across 7 bases. With V trimmed by 5 bases and J by 0 bases, 11 bases remained unmatched. Germline assignment: CDR1 SGHTA and CDR2 FQGNSA. The CDR3 length is 17 residues. The CDR3 DNA is TGTGCCAGCAGCACACGACCTAGCGGTCATAGCACAGATACGCAGTATTTT. Encoded protein: CASSTRPSGHSTDTQYF.

This clonotype was observed a handful of times. Here the CDR3 reads CASSLVGPHQETQYF. In DNA, the CDR3 is TGTGCCAGCAGCTTAGTGGGACCCCACCAAGAGACCCAGTACTTC. The chain carries TRBV7-2 and TRBJ2-5; D tentatively reads TRBD1 or TRBD2 (5 bases each). CDR3 length: 15 residues. Trimming shortened V by 1 base and J by 0 bases, and 9 bases separated the two germline ends. From germline, CDR1 is SGHTA and CDR2 FQGNSA. Drawing the rest from reference TRBV7-2 and TRBJ2-5, the complete variable domain is GAGVSQSPSNKVTEKGKDVELRCDPISGHTALYWYRQSLGQGLEFLIYFQGNSAPDKSGLPSDRFSAERTGGSVSTLTIQRTQQEDSAVYLCASSLVGPHQETQYFGPGTRLLVL.

This chain joins TRBV15 and TRBJ1-4; D remains unclear. Germline V gives CDR1 LNHNV, CDR2 YYDKDF (reference sequence). This CDR3 is built from 13 residues. The germline V and J ends were trimmed by 9 bases and 6 bases, with 14 bases remaining between them. CDR3 coding DNA: TGTGCCACTAAGAGCGGGCTAGATGAAAAACTGTTTTTT. Encoded protein: CATKSGLDEKLFF.

The J gene is TRBJ2-3, the V gene TRBV27; maybe TRBD2 (6 bases). CDR3 length: 18 residues. With 0 bases removed from V and 3 bases from J, the gap between germline ends came to 19 bases. Germline CDR1 is MNHEY and CDR2 is SMNVEV (reference sequence). The chain's CDR3 is CASSLSSPRDFPTDTQYF. The CDR3 DNA reads as TGTGCCAGCAGTTTATCGAGCCCGAGGGACTTCCCGACAGATACGCAGTATTTT.

This chain connects TRBV6-8 to TRBJ1-1; no definite D call. The V and J ends lost 2 bases and 5 bases respectively, with 12 bases between them. This CDR3 is built from 14 residues. Looked up from germline, CDR1 is MNHGY and CDR2 is SAAAGT. The CDR3 sequence: CASSYGPALTEAFF. The CDR3 DNA sequence: TGTGCCAGCAGTTACGGGCCCGCGCTAACTGAAGCTTTCTTT.

V and J are TRBV19 and TRBJ1-6, with 9 nucleotides matching TRBD1. Losses at the gene ends were 8 bases for V and 7 bases for J; bases not matched to a gene: 3. Germline CDR1 LNHDA, CDR2 SQIVND (reference sequence). This CDR3 is built from 13 residues. This chain's CDR3 is CASQGTGNSPLHF. CDR3 DNA: TGTGCCAGTCAGGGGACAGGGAATTCACCCCTCCACTTT.

This chain links TRBV6-6 with TRBJ2-5, with 7 positions matching TRBD2. Germline V gene data show CDR1 as MNHNY and CDR2 as SVGAGI (reference sequence). CDR3 size: 11 residues. The junction had 0 bases not matched to a gene; V was cut back by 2 bases and J by 9 bases. CDR3 coding DNA: TGTGCCAGCAGTTACGGGGGGGCCCAGTACTTC. It codes for CASSYGGAQYF.

This clonotype appeared many times. The chain has TRBV27 and TRBJ1-1; weak D call: TRBD1 (5 bases). The V end was cut by 6 bases, the J end by 1 base, with 12 bases between. The CDR3 runs 14 residues. Germline V gives CDR1 MNHEY, CDR2 SMNVEV (reference sequence). For the CDR3, the DNA is TGTGCCAGCAGCTTTGGGGCCGCGAACACTGAAGCTTTCTTT. It translates to CASSFGAANTEAFF.

The chain recombines TRBV20-1 with TRBJ2-3; D may be TRBD1 (5 bases). Germline V gene sequence: CDR1 DFQATT, CDR2 SNEGSKA (reference sequence). Trimming removed 5 bases at V and 1 base at J, with 13 bases between. The CDR3 spans 14 residues. The CDR3 reads CSAPPEGGTDTQYF. CDR3 DNA: TGCAGTGCTCCCCCAGAAGGGGGCACAGATACGCAGTATTTT.

As concerns this clonotype: A junction end diverges from the germline sequence, so it may reflect a read error. J is TRBJ2-5 and V is TRBV7-9, with 9 bases fitting TRBD2. This CDR3 has 17 amino acids. The germline CDR1 and CDR2 sequences are SEHNR and FQNEAQ (reference sequence). The CDR3, as DNA: TGTACCAGCAGCTTAGAGAGGCGGCTAGCGGGGAGTGAGACCCAGTACTTC. Protein sequence: CTSSLERRLAGSETQYF. The complete variable domain, with remaining parts taken from reference TRBV7-9 and TRBJ2-5, reads DTGVSQNPRHKITKRGQNVTFRCDPISEHNRLYWYRQTLGQGPEFLTYFQNEAQLEKSRLLSDRFSAERPKGSFSTLEIQRTEQGDSAMYLCTSSLERRLAGSETQYFGPGTRLLVL.

There are a few counts of this clonotype. The V and J genes are TRBV5-6 and TRBJ2-1, with D possibly being TRBD1 (6 bases). Germline CDR1 is SGHDT and CDR2 is YYEEEE. The CDR3 has 13 residues. V dropped 0 bases and J dropped 9 bases, with 10 bases sitting between them. The DNA of the CDR3 is TGTGCCAGCAGCTTGGGCAGGGGCAGTGAGCAGTTCTTC. Translation gives CASSLGRGSEQFF.

This clonotype has only a few counts. The V call is TRBV28, the J call TRBJ1-5; perhaps TRBD1 as D (5 bases). This CDR3 contains 14 residues. The V and J ends lost 4 bases and 3 bases respectively, with 10 bases between them. CDR1 is MDHEN, CDR2 SYDVKM, per germline. DNA of the CDR3: TGTGCCAGCAGTTCGGGACGGGACAATCAGCCCCAGCATTTT. This gives the protein CASSSGRDNQPQHF. Full variable domain (rest looked up from reference TRBV28 and TRBJ1-5): DVKVTQSSRYLVKRTGEKVFLECVQDMDHENMFWYRQDPGLGLRLIYFSYDVKMKEKGDIPEGYSVSREKKERFSLILESASTNQTSMYLCASSSGRDNQPQHFGDGTRLSIL.

This clonotype appeared a few times. J is TRBJ1-2 and V is TRBV7-9; possibly TRBD1 for D (5 bases). Germline V gene lookup returns CDR1 SEHNR and CDR2 FQNEAQ (reference sequence). V lost 4 bases, J lost 4 bases, and 10 bases lay in between. CDR3 size: 13 residues. In DNA, the CDR3 is TGTGCCAGCAGCTCGGAACAGGTCTATGGCTACACCTTC. Translation: CASSSEQVYGYTF.

The V gene is TRBV12-3 or TRBV12-4, the J gene TRBJ1-6; no definite D call. This CDR3 comprises 12 residues. V was shortened by 7 bases and J by 9 bases, with 10 bases between the two germline ends. The CDR3 sequence: CASTEGASPLHF. The CDR3 region has the DNA TGTGCCAGCACGGAGGGCGCTTCACCCCTCCACTTT.

This chain uses TRBV12-5 with TRBJ1-1; TRBD1 is a possible D gene (5 bases). Germline V gene sequence: CDR1 LGHNT, CDR2 FRNRAP. The CDR3 runs 15 residues. Trimming cost V 3 bases and J 1 base, with 12 bases left between them. CDR3 region: CASGFLWGENTEAFF. The CDR3 DNA sequence: TGTGCTAGTGGTTTTCTTTGGGGGGAGAACACTGAAGCTTTCTTT.

This chain joins TRBV25-1 and TRBJ1-1; D unclear. The V gene lost 3 bases and the J gene lost 5 bases, with 10 bases spanning the gap. Germline CDR1 MGHDK, CDR2 SYGVNS. CDR3 length: 13 residues. The chain's CDR3 is CASSEAAGTEAFF. The DNA of the CDR3 is TGTGCCAGCAGTGAGGCAGCTGGTACTGAAGCTTTCTTT.

The chain links TRBV6-5 to TRBJ2-3; D ambiguous. This CDR3 region has 17 residues. The ends were cut back, 2 bases at V and 2 bases at J, with 17 bases in the middle. From germline, CDR1 is MNHEY and CDR2 SVGAGI. CDR3 region: CASSYPSTSPLTDTQYF. Here the CDR3 DNA reads TGTGCCAGCAGTTACCCGAGCACTTCGCCCCTCACAGATACGCAGTATTTT.

This clonotype was recorded many times. The chain joins TRBV12-3 or TRBV12-4 to TRBJ2-3; a weak D match, TRBD2 (6 bases). CDR3 length equals 17 residues. V was trimmed by 5 bases and J by 0 bases, leaving 18 bases between them. The CDR3 is CASSSTVAAPSTDTQYF. CDR3 DNA: TGTGCCAGCAGTAGTACGGTAGCGGCTCCTAGCACAGATACGCAGTATTTT.

As DNA, the CDR3 is TGTGCCAGCAGTATTCGACTAGCGGGTTCCTACGAGCAGTACGTC. As protein: CASSIRLAGSYEQYV. V gene TRBV6-6 combines with J gene TRBJ2-7, with 10 bases matching TRBD2. Germline CDR1 and CDR2: MNHNY and SVGAGI (reference sequence). The junction had 5 bases not matched to a gene; V was cut back by 5 bases and J by 1 base. This CDR3 spans 15 amino acids.

The CDR3 sequence is CASSSPQGGYEQYF. DNA of the CDR3: TGTGCCAGCAGTTCTCCGCAGGGGGGTTACGAGCAGTACTTC. The V gene is TRBV2, the J gene TRBJ2-7; D may be TRBD1 (7 bases). This CDR3 region has 14 residues. V lost 5 bases, J lost 4 bases, and 15 bases lay in between. In germline, CDR1 is SNHLY, CDR2 FYNNEI.

This clonotype turned up a few times. The CDR3 DNA reads TGTGCCATCAGTGCTCCGGGACAACCTAGACGGAACCTTTACAATGAGCAGTTCTTC. It yields the protein CAISAPGQPRRNLYNEQFF. The chain uses TRBV10-3 and TRBJ2-1; TRBD1 is a possible D gene (6 bases). The germline V gene has CDR1 ENHRY and CDR2 SYGVKD. The CDR3 consists of 19 residues. The germline V and J ends were trimmed by 4 bases and 4 bases, with 26 bases remaining between them.

The chain couples TRBV24-1 to TRBJ2-1, with 7 bases aligning to TRBD1. The CDR3 contains 14 residues. With V trimmed by 5 bases and J by 4 bases, 4 bases remained unmatched. Germline V lookup: CDR1 KGHDR, CDR2 SFDVKD. CDR3 region: CATSVGGIYNEQFF. The CDR3 bases are TGTGCCACCAGTGTAGGGGGCATATACAATGAGCAGTTCTTC.